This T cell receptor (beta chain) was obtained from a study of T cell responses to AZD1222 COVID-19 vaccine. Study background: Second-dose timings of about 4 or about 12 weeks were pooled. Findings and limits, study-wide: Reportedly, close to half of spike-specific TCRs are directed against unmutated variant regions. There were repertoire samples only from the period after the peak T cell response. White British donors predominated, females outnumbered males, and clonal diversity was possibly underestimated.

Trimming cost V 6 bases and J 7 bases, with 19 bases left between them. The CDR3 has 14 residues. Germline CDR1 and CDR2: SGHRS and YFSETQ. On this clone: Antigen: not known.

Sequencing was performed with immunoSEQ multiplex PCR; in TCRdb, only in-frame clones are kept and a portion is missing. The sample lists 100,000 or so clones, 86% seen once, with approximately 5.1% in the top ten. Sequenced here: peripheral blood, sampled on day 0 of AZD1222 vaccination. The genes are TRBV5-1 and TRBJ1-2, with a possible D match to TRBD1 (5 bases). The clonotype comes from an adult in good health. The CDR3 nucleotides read TGCGCCAGCAAGACCTTTCAGGGCCCAGGTGGCTACACCTTC. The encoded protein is CASKTFQGPGGYTF.